This T cell receptor beta chain was observed in a study of blood T cell repertoires in COVID-19. Study in general: PBMCs, B-cell-depleted T cells, or T cells were the source of the cDNA or gDNA that made up the material.

Per the authors' pipeline: Estimation of nucleated cell counts relied on the amplification of reference gene primers. The protocol was immunoSEQ multiplex PCR, while the TCRdb copy is restricted to in-frame clones and leaves out a portion. Clonal size and the V and J genes are those of that table, whereas D and trimming came from the DNA. This table holds 180,000 or so clones, 70% to 90% found once. The CDR3 totals 16 residues. The germline gives CDR1 SGDLS, CDR2 YYNGEE. J was trimmed by 3 bases and V by 2 bases; bases with no gene match: 4. The rearrangement joins TRBV9 to TRBJ2-1; TRBD2 matches at 11 bases. This clonotype originated in a woman older than 75 with acute or convalescent COVID-19. The sample consisted of peripheral blood. CDR3 protein: CASSVLAGGNYNEQFF. The CDR3 DNA is TGTGCCAGCAGCGTCCTAGCGGGGGGCAACTACAATGAGCAGTTCTTC. Based on the CDR3 plus reference TRBV9 and TRBJ2-1, the full variable domain is DSGVTQTPKHLITATGQRVTLRCSPRSGDLSVYWYQQSLDQGLQFLIQYYNGEERAKGNILERFSAQQFPDLHSELNLSSLELGDSALYFCASSVLAGGNYNEQFFGPGTRLTVL.